The clone carrying this T cell receptor (beta chain) was detected only a few times. What it binds is unknown. These data are taken from a study of T cells after yellow fever vaccination. The overall study: Fractions of low cell number were prepared using SMART-Seq v4 Ultra Low Input.

The germline V and J ends were trimmed by 0 bases and 2 bases, with 11 bases remaining between them. Germline V CDR1 and CDR2: ENHRY, SYGVKD. The CDR3 contains 17 residues. Notes on the study in general: Contamination by abundant bulk-population clonotypes could be present in FACS-sorted repertoires.

TCRdb ran MiXCR on the 5' RACE reads and lists one entry per CDR3 protein. The data show around 400,000 distinct CDR3 sequences, more than 9% seen once. This TCR was recovered from a man between 18 and 29 years old who received the YFV17D yellow fever vaccine. Source: PBMCs, taken on the day of the first yellow fever vaccination. The chain is built from TRBV10-3 and TRBJ2-6; D call uncertain. DNA of the CDR3: TGTGCCATCAGTGAGTCGTCTGGGGTACCTGGGGCCAACGTCCTGACTTTC. The encoded protein is CAISESSGVPGANVLTF.